This T cell receptor beta chain was identified in a study of T-cell reconstitution after alpha-beta-depleted transplantation in children (dated by TCRdb to 2015 to 2016). Regarding the study in general: The study quantitatively tracked T-cell immune reconstitution after TCRalphabeta/CD19-depleted allogeneic hematopoietic cell transplantation in children using TCR repertoire profiling.

The library was prepared using PCR. Sequencing was carried out with an Illumina HiSeq 2500. To normalize quantification of the TCRbeta repertoire, the TCR libraries were built with molecular barcoding that relied on unique molecular identifiers. TCRdb reprocessed the public reads (quality trimming at Q25 with fastp, clone calling with MiXCR) and kept in-frame beta chains. Rows are combined by CDR3 protein, so each entry shows the most common genes and DNA. Here the sample has hundreds of thousands of distinct CDR3 sequences; about a tenth occur a single time. Roughly 27% of the sample belongs to the ten largest clones. The study at large found these results: The apparently early recovery of alphabetaT-cell counts about two months after transplant reportedly depended on only several hundred rapidly expanded clones that came from non-depleted graft cells. In some patients, the high TCRbeta diversity seen at day 60 was put down to recipient T cells and intrathymic progenitors that had survived conditioning. Over the following months the frequencies of hyperexpanded clones went down, and after one year T-cell counts and TCRbeta diversity were mostly credited to newly produced T cells.

This sample's treatment or condition label indicates: allogeneic hematopoietic cell transplantation with graft depleted of TCRalphabeta T cells and CD19 B cells. The transplant recipients were children given TCRalphabeta/CD19-depleted allogeneic hematopoietic cell grafts. V is cut back by 3 bases and J by 6 bases, with 8 bases in the junction unmatched. Counted from cysteine to phenylalanine, this CDR3 has 14 amino acids. This entry keeps only the CDR3 DNA: 42 bases, framed from base 1. As encoded in the germline V gene (reference sequence), CDR1 is DFQATT while CDR2 is SNEGSKA. This clonotype was counted ten times or more. Which antigen it targets is not known. No base quality information exists; no much larger clone differs at one position.

The TCR sequence derives from a child less than two years old with acute myeloid leukemia, due to receive a stem cell transplant. This material consisted of PBMCs, taken before TCRalphabeta/CD19-depleted stem cell transplant. The chain is made from TRBV20-1 and TRBJ1-5, with 7 bases aligning to TRBD1. The base sequence is TGCAGTGCTAGTGGGGCAGGGGGGGGTCAGCCCCAGCATTTT. It translates as CSASGAGGGQPQHF.